One sample yielded the 15 T cell receptor beta chains listed below, sequenced in a study of cytomegalovirus exposure and HLA in healthy donors. It was with 60 Vbeta and 13 Jbeta primers that the PCR ran. TCRdb's table, derived via immunoSEQ multiplex PCR, lists solely in-frame clones and lacks some. This table holds some 140,000 clones, less than 85% found once. Sequenced sample: PBMCs. These receptors were taken from a woman in her forties or fifties in good health and CMV-seropositive.

J is TRBJ1-4 and V is TRBV5-6, with D possibly being TRBD1 (5 bases). Germline CDR1 SGHDT, CDR2 YYEEEE. Trimming stripped 1 base from V and 2 bases from J, with 12 bases between. This CDR3 is 16 amino acids long. CDR3 DNA: TGTGCCAGCAGCTTGTACCAGGGAAACACTAATGAAAAACTGTTTTTT. Amino acids: CASSLYQGNTNEKLFF.

This chain links TRBV10-3 with TRBJ2-7; the match to TRBD2 covers 8 bases. The CDR3 contains 16 residues. Germline-derived CDR1 and CDR2 are ENHRY and SYGVKD. The V segment lost 2 bases and the J segment 0 bases; nucleotides outside the gene matches: 6. The CDR3 spells CAISEARGTSSYEQYF. CDR3 sequence (DNA): TGTGCCATCAGTGAGGCAAGGGGGACTAGCTCCTACGAGCAGTACTTC.

The rearrangement uses TRBV18 and TRBJ2-3; D possibly corresponds to TRBD2 (5 bases). The length of the CDR3 is 17 residues. The V gene lost 4 bases and the J gene lost 1 base, with 18 bases spanning the gap. The germline CDR1 and CDR2 sequences are KGHSH and LQKENI. The CDR3 DNA reads TGTGCCAGCTCACGGAGAGGGCAGCCAATCGGCACAGATACGCAGTATTTT. As protein: CASSRRGQPIGTDTQYF.

This rearrangement joins TRBV13 to TRBJ1-1; possible D gene TRBD1, 6 bases. This CDR3 is built from 14 residues. V lost 2 bases and J lost 6, with 13 bases in between. CDR1 is PRHDT and CDR2 is FYEKMQ in the germline V gene (reference sequence). In DNA form, the CDR3 reads TGTGCCAGCAGCTTACAGGGGAGTGGCGCTGAAGCTTTCTTT. Its translation is CASSLQGSGAEAFF. The entire variable domain, with the rest obtained from reference TRBV13 and TRBJ1-1, is as follows: AAGVIQSPRHLIKEKRETATLKCYPIPRHDTVYWYQQGPGQDPQFLISFYEKMQSDKGSIPDRFSAQQFSDYHSELNMSSLELGDSALYFCASSLQGSGAEAFFGQGTRLTVV.

The chain uses TRBV4-1 and TRBJ2-7, with D maybe TRBD1 (6 bases). The CDR3 length is 13 residues. V lost 3 bases to trimming and J lost 2 bases, with 8 bases between them. Germline loops: CDR1 MGHRA, CDR2 YSYEKL. DNA for the CDR3: TGCGCCAGCAGCCACCGGGACACCTACGAGCAGTACTTC. It codes for CASSHRDTYEQYF.

This clone was detected once. The V call is TRBV5-4, the J call TRBJ2-5; 8 bases agree with TRBD2. CDR1 and CDR2 from the germline V gene are SGHNT and YYREEE (reference sequence). V was clipped by 4 bases and J by 4 bases; unmatched bases: 12. This CDR3 is built from 16 residues. The chain's CDR3 is CASSLGGPSGLETQYF. The CDR3 DNA reads TGTGCCAGCAGCCTAGGGGGGCCTAGCGGGCTAGAGACCCAGTACTTC.

The chain employs TRBV19 and TRBJ2-2, with D uncertain. Germline CDR1 and CDR2: LNHDA and SQIVND (reference sequence). This CDR3 is 15 amino acids long. Trimming shortened V by 7 bases and J by 3 bases, and 15 bases separated the two germline ends. The chain's CDR3 is CASNEARIDTGELFF. CDR3 nucleotides: TGTGCCAGTAATGAGGCTAGGATCGACACCGGGGAGCTGTTTTTT.

The chain uses TRBV7-2 and TRBJ1-6; D is undetermined. The germline V gene has CDR1 SGHTA and CDR2 FQGNSA. The CDR3 length is 15 residues. V was cut by 5 bases and J by 7 bases, with 15 bases left in between. DNA of the CDR3: TGTGCCAGCAGCCCCAATGCGGCGGGGAATTCACCCCTCCACTTT. This gives the protein CASSPNAAGNSPLHF.

V usage is TRBV27 and J usage is TRBJ2-3; D uncertain. V shed 4 bases and J shed 0 bases, with 5 bases lying between them. The CDR3 loop spans 13 amino acids. Germline V lookup: CDR1 MNHEY, CDR2 SMNVEV (reference sequence). This chain's CDR3 is CASSSLSTDTQYF. In DNA, the CDR3 is TGTGCCAGCAGTTCCCTCAGCACAGATACGCAGTATTTT.

This clone was picked up a small number of times. The gene calls are TRBV7-9 and TRBJ2-7; D may be TRBD1 (5 bases). Trimming removed 5 bases at V and 6 bases at J, with 20 bases between. There are 15 residues in the CDR3. CDR1 is SEHNR, CDR2 FQNEAQ, per germline (reference sequence). As DNA, the CDR3 is TGTGCCAGCAGCCCCCCGGACATGAGCCCGGTCGAGCAGTACTTC. Protein product: CASSPPDMSPVEQYF. The full variable domain, with the rest looked up from reference TRBV7-9 and TRBJ2-7, is DTGVSQNPRHKITKRGQNVTFRCDPISEHNRLYWYRQTLGQGPEFLTYFQNEAQLEKSRLLSDRFSAERPKGSFSTLEIQRTEQGDSAMYLCASSPPDMSPVEQYFGPGTRLTVT.

The chain is built from TRBV7-9 and TRBJ2-3; TRBD2 matches at 9 bases. This CDR3 is built from 16 residues. Unmatched junction bases numbered 8, after V lost 5 bases and J lost 2 bases. In germline, CDR1 is SEHNR, CDR2 FQNEAQ (reference sequence). CDR3 residues: CASSLRAGGDTDTQYF. DNA of the CDR3: TGTGCCAGCAGCCTACGAGCGGGGGGAGACACAGATACGCAGTATTTT.

Here the CDR3 DNA reads TGTGCCAGCAGCGTAGAGGTCGGGGGAAGTAGTTCACCCCTCCACTTT. This codes for CASSVEVGGSSSPLHF. The chain uses TRBV9 and TRBJ1-6, with D possibly matching TRBD1 (5 bases). Per the germline V gene, CDR1 is SGDLS and CDR2 is YYNGEE. The CDR3 is made up of 16 amino acids. V was clipped by 0 bases and J by 9 bases, with 16 bases between them.

J is TRBJ2-1 and V is TRBV19; D possibly corresponds to TRBD2 (5 bases). This CDR3 comprises 15 residues. The germline CDR1 and CDR2 sequences are LNHDA and SQIVND (reference sequence). The V gene lost 1 base and the J gene lost 6 bases, with 13 bases spanning the gap. CDR3 region: CASSIANGGFNEQFF. CDR3 DNA: TGTGCCAGTAGTATAGCTAATGGCGGGTTCAATGAGCAGTTCTTC.

The V gene is TRBV5-1, the J gene TRBJ2-3; 8 nucleotides agree with TRBD1. Looked up from germline, CDR1 is SGHRS and CDR2 is YFSETQ. The V segment lost 0 bases and the J segment 5 bases; nucleotides outside the gene matches: 8. The CDR3 consists of 16 residues. CDR3 loop: CASSLDRQGSQDTQYF. The CDR3 bases are TGCGCCAGCAGCTTGGACCGACAGGGGAGTCAAGATACGCAGTATTTT.

The chain recombines TRBV21-1 with TRBJ1-4. TRBV21-1 is annotated as a pseudogene. The CDR3 is 15 amino acids. CDR3 coding DNA: TGTGCCAGCAGCAGACTATCGGCCTCTAATGAAAAACTGTTTTTT. Protein: CASSRLSASNEKLFF.